The source of this T cell receptor beta chain is a study of OX40 agonist ivuxolimab in advanced cancers. Study-wide context: People in dose escalation had one of these cancers: hepatocellular carcinoma, melanoma, renal cell or head and neck cancer.

Remarks on this clone: Antigen unknown.

Sequenced by immunoSEQ multiplex PCR; TCRdb stores in-frame clones only, minus some. The sample includes about 66,000 clones, roughly 81% seen only once; the top ten take 1.6%. Regarding the study as a whole: Expanded clones tended on average to be more numerous among CD8+ T cells than CD4+.

The germline CDR1 and CDR2 sequences are SGHTA and FQGTGA. The CDR3 is made up of 16 amino acids. V was shortened by 6 bases and J by 4 bases, with 19 bases between the two germline ends. The sequencing here drew on CD4+ or CD8+ T cells sorted from blood, taken in a trial of the OX40 agonist ivuxolimab. The TCR was taken from an adult with an advanced solid tumor such as melanoma, head and neck, liver or kidney cancer. The rearrangement links TRBV7-3 to TRBJ2-1, with TRBD1 as a possible D gene (5 bases). CDR3 bases: TGTGCCAGCAGTTCTGAAGGGGTGCTATTGTACAATGAGCAGTTCTTC. Translated: CASSSEGVLLYNEQFF.